This TCR beta chain was obtained from a study of T cell changes during pregnancy in multiple sclerosis. Losses at the gene ends were 5 bases for V and 2 bases for J; bases not matched to a gene: 4. Germline values: CDR1 SGHTA, CDR2 FQGNSA. CDR3 size: 15 residues. Data came from immunoSEQ multiplex PCR; TCRdb stores just in-frame clones and leaves some out. The repertoire holds about 75,000 clones, with 89% as singletons. This clone has a single count. This specimen consisted of peripheral blood, obtained in the first trimester of pregnancy. This receptor was taken from a female donor in good health, enrolled as a control in a pregnancy study. V is TRBV7-2 and J is TRBJ2-3; 10 nucleotides align to TRBD2. The CDR3 protein is CASSLSGGPTDTQYF. The DNA of the CDR3 is TGTGCCAGCAGCCTTAGCGGGGGGCCCACAGATACGCAGTATTTT. Variable domain in full (rest from reference TRBV7-2 and TRBJ2-3): GAGVSQSPSNKVTEKGKDVELRCDPISGHTALYWYRQSLGQGLEFLIYFQGNSAPDKSGLPSDRFSAERTGGSVSTLTIQRTQQEDSAVYLCASSLSGGPTDTQYFGPGTRLTVL.